The sequence of this T cell receptor beta chain was determined in a study of blood T cell repertoires in COVID-19. About the study: Sites in the United States, Italy and Spain provided acute and convalescent COVID-19 samples. PBMCs, B-cell-depleted T cells, or T cells provided the cDNA or gDNA that made up the material.

Study processing details: Estimated nucleated cell counts came from reference gene primer amplification. Libraries were prepared by immunoSEQ multiplex PCR; TCRdb keeps only in-frame clonotypes and omits some of them. That table furnishes V, J and clone size, whereas the DNA furnished D and trimming. The sample comprises some 150,000 clones, roughly 80% of which are singletons, and around 14% rests with the top ten. There are 13 residues in the CDR3. The germline V and J ends were trimmed by 7 bases and 10 bases, with 14 bases remaining between them. Germline V gives CDR1 SNHLY, CDR2 FYNNEI. This TCR was recovered from a woman older than 75 with acute or convalescent COVID-19. The rearrangement joins TRBV2 to TRBJ1-6; tentative D call: TRBD1 (5 bases). Sequencing input: peripheral blood. The CDR3 DNA sequence: TGTGCCAGCACAAACGGGCCAGGGTCACCCCTCCACTTT. It is translated as CASTNGPGSPLHF.